This T cell receptor beta chain was sequenced in a study of T cell changes during pregnancy in multiple sclerosis. The repertoire was sequenced with immunoSEQ multiplex PCR; TCRdb's copy has only in-frame clones and lacks some. The repertoire includes about 28,000 clones, 80% to 90% of them detected once, and approximately 0.79% sits in the top ten. Trimming at V came to 2 bases and at J to 0 bases, leaving 7 bases not matched to a gene. This CDR3 is built from 18 residues. The clonotype was recovered from a female donor with multiple sclerosis, enrolled in a pregnancy study. The sequences come from CD4+ T cells from peripheral blood mononuclear cells, collected in the second trimester of pregnancy. The genes are TRBV23-1 and TRBJ1-5; 10 bases agree with TRBD1. TRBV23-1 is identified as an open reading frame with a role that is uncertain. The CDR3 sequence is CASSQIRDRGHSNQPQHF. The CDR3 nucleotides read TGCGCCAGCAGTCAAATCCGGGACAGGGGACATAGCAATCAGCCCCAGCATTTT.